The T cell receptor (beta chain) under discussion was sequenced for a study of blood T cells in healthy people across ages. For this clonotype: Its specificity is not known.

The germline gives CDR1 MNHEY, CDR2 SVGEGT. This CDR3 spans 13 amino acids. Trimming left V 1 base short and J 7 bases short, with 10 bases between. Findings and limits, study-wide: Considered underestimates were the diversity estimates obtained from one million T cells.

It was with a sample-barcoded 5' primer and a J-beta primer mix that a second PCR of roughly 7 to 12 cycles was run. Each cDNA molecule was tagged by a template-switch adaptor that had 12 random nucleotides. Each of the samples gave a minimum of 3 million paired-end reads that contained CDR3. TCRdb re-analysed the 5' RACE reads in MiXCR, keeping a single row per CDR3 protein. Of about a million distinct CDR3 sequences in the sample, more than 30% were seen once. The chain has TRBV6-2 or TRBV6-3 and TRBJ1-2, with D possibly matching TRBD1 (6 bases). Sequenced input: blood. The source of this sequence is a man between 18 and 29 years old in good health. The chain's CDR3 is CASSYYRDGGYTF. CDR3 nucleotide sequence: TGTGCCAGCAGTTACTACAGGGATGGTGGCTACACCTTC.